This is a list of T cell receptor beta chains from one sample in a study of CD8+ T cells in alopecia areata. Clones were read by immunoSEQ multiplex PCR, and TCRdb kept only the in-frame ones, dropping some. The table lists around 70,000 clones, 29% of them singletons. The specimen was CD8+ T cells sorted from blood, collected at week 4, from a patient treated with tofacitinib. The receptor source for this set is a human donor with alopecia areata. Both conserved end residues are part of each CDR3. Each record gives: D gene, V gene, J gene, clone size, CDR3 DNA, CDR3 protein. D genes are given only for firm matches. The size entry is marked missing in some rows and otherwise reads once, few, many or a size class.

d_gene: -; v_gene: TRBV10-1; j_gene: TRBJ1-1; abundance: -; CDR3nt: TGCGCCAGCAGTGAGTCTACAGCCCTCCCGGGTAACACTGAAGCTTTCTTT; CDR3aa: CASSESTALPGNTEAFF
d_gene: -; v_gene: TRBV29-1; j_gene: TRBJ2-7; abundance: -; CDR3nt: TGCAGCGTAGTCGATCCAGACAGATCCTACGAGCAGTACTTC; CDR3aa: CSVVDPDRSYEQYF
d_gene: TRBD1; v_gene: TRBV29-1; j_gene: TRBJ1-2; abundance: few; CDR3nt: TGCAGCGTTGATACTGGGACAGGCAACTATGGCTACACCTTC; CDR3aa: CSVDTGTGNYGYTF
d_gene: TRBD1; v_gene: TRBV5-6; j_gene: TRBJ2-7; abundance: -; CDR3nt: TGTGCCAGCAGCGCAGGGACAGGAGAATACGAGCAGTACTTC; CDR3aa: CASSAGTGEYEQYF
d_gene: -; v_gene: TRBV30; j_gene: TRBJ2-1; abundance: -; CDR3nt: TGTGCCTGGAGTCCGATCAATGAGCAGTTCTTC; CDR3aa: CAWSPINEQFF
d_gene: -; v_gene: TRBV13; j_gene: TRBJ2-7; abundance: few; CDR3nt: TGTGCCAGCAGCCCCCCCTCAGCGAATACCTACGAGCAGTACTTC; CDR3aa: CASSPPSANTYEQYF
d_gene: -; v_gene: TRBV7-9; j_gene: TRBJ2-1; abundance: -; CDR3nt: TGTGCCAGCAGCTTAGGTTCCTATGAGCAGTTCTTC; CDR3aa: CASSLGSYEQFF
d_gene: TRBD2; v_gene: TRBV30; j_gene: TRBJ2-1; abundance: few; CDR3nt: TGTGCCTGGAGACTAGCGGGAGGGCCGGGCAATGAGCAGTTCTTC; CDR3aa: CAWRLAGGPGNEQFF
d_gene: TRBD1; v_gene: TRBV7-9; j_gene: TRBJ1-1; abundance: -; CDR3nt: TGTGCCAGCTACCGAGGGGGCAGGACTGAAGCTTTCTTT; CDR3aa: CASYRGGRTEAFF
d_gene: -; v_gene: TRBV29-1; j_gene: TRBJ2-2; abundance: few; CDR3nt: TGCAGCGTTTTCACCGGGGAGCTGTTTTTT; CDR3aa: CSVFTGELFF
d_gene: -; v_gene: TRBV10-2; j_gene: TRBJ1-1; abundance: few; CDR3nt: TGCGCCAGCAACGGTCTGGGCATGAACACTGAAGCTTTCTTT; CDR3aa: CASNGLGMNTEAFF
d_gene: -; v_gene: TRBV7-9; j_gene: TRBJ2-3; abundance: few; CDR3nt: TGTGCCAGCAGCTTAAGAAGGGGGGACACAGATACGCAGTATTTT; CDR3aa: CASSLRRGDTDTQYF
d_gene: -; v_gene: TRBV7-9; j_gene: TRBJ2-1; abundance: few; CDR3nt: TGTGCCAGCAGCCCCGGGCCCAATGAGCAGTTCTTC; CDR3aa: CASSPGPNEQFF
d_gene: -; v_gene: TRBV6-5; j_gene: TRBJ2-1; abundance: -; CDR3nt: TGTGCCAGCAGTTACCCCGGGGGTGAGCAGTTCTTC; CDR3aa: CASSYPGGEQFF
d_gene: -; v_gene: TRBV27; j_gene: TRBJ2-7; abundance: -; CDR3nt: TGTGCCAGCAGTTTGGGGACCAACTCCGAGCAGTACTTC; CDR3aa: CASSLGTNSEQYF
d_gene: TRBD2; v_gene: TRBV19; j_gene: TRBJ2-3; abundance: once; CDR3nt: TGTGCCAGTAGTATTTGGGCTAGCGGGAGCACAGATACGCAGTATTTT; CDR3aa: CASSIWASGSTDTQYF
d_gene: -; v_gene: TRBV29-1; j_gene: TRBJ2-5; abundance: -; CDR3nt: TGCAGCGTTGAAAAGGGGCTGGGGACCCAGTACTTC; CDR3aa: CSVEKGLGTQYF
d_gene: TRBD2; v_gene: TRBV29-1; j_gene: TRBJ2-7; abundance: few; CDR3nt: TGCAGCGTACCCGGACTAGCGGGAGTTGGAGAGCAGTACTTC; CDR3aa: CSVPGLAGVGEQYF
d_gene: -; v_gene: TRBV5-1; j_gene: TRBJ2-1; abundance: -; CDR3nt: TGCGCCAGCAGCCCTAACAATGAGCAGTTCTTC; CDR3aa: CASSPNNEQFF
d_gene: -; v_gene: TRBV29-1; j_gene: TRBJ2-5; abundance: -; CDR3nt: TGCAGCGTTGACAGGAGGGGGCAAGAGACCCAGTACTTC; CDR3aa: CSVDRRGQETQYF